One sample yielded the 6 T cell receptor beta chains listed below, sequenced in a study of molecular identifiers for immune sequencing clone quantification. TCRdb reanalysed the PCR reads using MiXCR and keeps one entry per CDR3 protein. The sample carries a few hundred thousand distinct CDR3 sequences, roughly a quarter recorded once. Sequenced material: naive CD8+ T cells from blood, with Jurkat cell RNA spiked in. As for subset: FACS-sorted CD8+CD4-CCR7+CD45RA+ naive T cells. Every receptor here comes from a human donor in good health. Some libraries in this study had Jurkat cell RNA spiked in.

This clonotype was observed a handful of times. This chain uses TRBV19 with TRBJ2-7, with D uncertain. V was cut by 5 bases and J by 6 bases, with 8 bases left in between. The CDR3 is 11 residues long. CDR1 and CDR2 (germline): LNHDA, SQIVND (reference sequence). DNA for the CDR3: TGTGCCAGTAGTGACGCCCTCGAGCAGTACTTC. This encodes CASSDALEQYF.

This clonotype was observed a few times. The J gene is TRBJ1-1, the V gene TRBV7-9; no clear D. The CDR3 is 13 residues long. V lost 5 bases, J lost 2 bases, and 9 bases lay in between. Germline CDR1 SEHNR, CDR2 FQNEAQ (reference sequence). The chain's CDR3 is CASSPVPNTEAFF. The CDR3 coding sequence is TGTGCCAGCAGCCCTGTACCCAACACTGAAGCTTTCTTT.

As to this clonotype: The junction and the germline gene differ at one end; a read error may be behind it. The chain links TRBV6-1 to TRBJ1-1; D possibly corresponds to TRBD1 (5 bases). Germline V lookup: CDR1 MNHNS, CDR2 SASEGT. This CDR3 is built from 11 residues. CDR3 in amino acids: CASRNGGWSLF. CDR3 nucleotide sequence: TGTGCCAGCAGGAATGGGGGTTGGTCTCTCTTT.

The rearrangement joins TRBV29-1 to TRBJ2-7; 9 bases align to TRBD1. The ends lost 6 bases at V and 2 bases at J; junction bases unmatched: 11. Looked up from germline, CDR1 is SQVTM and CDR2 is ANQGSEA. The CDR3 totals 15 residues. CDR3 loop: CSVGQGIRTPYEQYF. The CDR3 nucleotides are TGCAGCGTGGGACAGGGAATACGGACACCCTACGAGCAGTACTTC.

This clonotype was found a few times. J is TRBJ2-5 and V is TRBV5-1; 8 nucleotides align to TRBD1. J was trimmed by 2 bases and V by 0 bases; bases with no gene match: 6. This CDR3 is built from 16 residues. CDR1 is SGHRS and CDR2 is YFSETQ in the germline V gene. The CDR3 bases are TGCGCCAGCAGCTTGGCCGTGACAGGGGAACAAGAGACCCAGTACTTC. This gives the protein CASSLAVTGEQETQYF. Filled out from reference TRBV5-1 and TRBJ2-5, the complete variable domain reads KAGVTQTPRYLIKTRGQQVTLSCSPISGHRSVSWYQQTPGQGLQFLFEYFSETQRNKGNFPGRFSGRQFSNSRSEMNVSTLELGDSALYLCASSLAVTGEQETQYFGPGTRLLVL.

A single count supports this clonotype. One junction end does not reproduce the germline sequence, and a read error may be involved. CDR3 in DNA: TGTGCCATCAGAGGGACAGTTAACAATGAAGCTTTCTTT. Translation: CAIRGTVNNEAFF. The V call is TRBV10-3, the J call TRBJ1-1; 7 bases match TRBD1. CDR1 and CDR2 from the germline V gene are ENHRY and SYGVKD. The CDR3 spans 13 residues.